This section outlines one T cell receptor (beta chain) sequence together with its context. Its specificity is not known. The data are from a study of T-cell memory formation after mild COVID-19. Study as a whole: Largely donor-specific TCR clusters were found.

Germline assignment: CDR1 MNHNS and CDR2 SASEGT. The length of the CDR3 is 14 residues. V was pared by 4 bases and J by 3 bases, with 3 bases of the junction left unmatched. Study results and limitations: Clones that got smaller from day 15 to 85 had even CD4/CD8, while clones growing later tipped toward CD4+.

Using its own MiXCR run on the 5' RACE reads, TCRdb lists one record per CDR3 protein. The data show over 350,000 distinct CDR3 sequences, with 24% seen just once and 8.8% held by the top ten. The receptor was isolated from an adult woman who had mild COVID-19 (a few samples of this study predate the infection). Cell type and time point are not known. The V and J genes are TRBV6-1 and TRBJ2-4, with 7 bases fitting TRBD1. Input material: PBMCs or a T cell subset sorted from them (not recorded which). This CDR3 is CASSAAGGKNIQYF. Written as DNA, the CDR3 is TGTGCCAGCAGTGCGGCAGGGGGCAAAAACATTCAGTACTTC.